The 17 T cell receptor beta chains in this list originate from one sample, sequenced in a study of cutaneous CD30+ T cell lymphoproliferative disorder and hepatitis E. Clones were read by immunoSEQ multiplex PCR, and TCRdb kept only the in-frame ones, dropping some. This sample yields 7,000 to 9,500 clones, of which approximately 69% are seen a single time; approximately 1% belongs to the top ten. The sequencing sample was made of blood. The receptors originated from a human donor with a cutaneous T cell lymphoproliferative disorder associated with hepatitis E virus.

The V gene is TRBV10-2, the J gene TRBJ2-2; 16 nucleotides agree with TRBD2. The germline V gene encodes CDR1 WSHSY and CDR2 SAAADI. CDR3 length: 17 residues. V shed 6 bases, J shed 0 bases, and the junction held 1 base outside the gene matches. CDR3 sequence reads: CASSGTSGRANTGELFF. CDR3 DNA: TGCGCCAGCAGCGGGACTAGCGGGAGGGCGAACACCGGGGAGCTGTTTTTT.

The CDR3 nucleotides read TGTGCCAGCAGTTGGGTTGCGGGAGAGCTGCTCTCTGGGGCCAACGTCCTGACTTTC. This codes for CASSWVAGELLSGANVLTF. The chain uses TRBV27 and TRBJ2-6; the match to TRBD2 covers 7 bases. Germline V gene sequence: CDR1 MNHEY, CDR2 SMNVEV (reference sequence). This CDR3 has 19 residues. Trimming at V came to 4 bases and at J to 0 bases, leaving 12 bases not matched to a gene. Combining the CDR3 with reference TRBV27 and TRBJ2-6 gives the whole variable domain EAQVTQNPRYLITVTGKKLTVTCSQNMNHEYMSWYRQDPGLGLRQIYYSMNVEVTDKGDVPEGYKVSRKEKRNFPLILESPSPNQTSLYFCASSWVAGELLSGANVLTFGAGSRLTVL.

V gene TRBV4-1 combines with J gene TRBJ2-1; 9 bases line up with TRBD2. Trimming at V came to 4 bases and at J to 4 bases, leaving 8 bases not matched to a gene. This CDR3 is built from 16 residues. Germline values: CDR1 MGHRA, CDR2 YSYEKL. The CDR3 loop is CASSRGASGKYNEQFF. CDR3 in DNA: TGCGCCAGCAGCCGGGGGGCTAGCGGGAAATACAATGAGCAGTTCTTC.

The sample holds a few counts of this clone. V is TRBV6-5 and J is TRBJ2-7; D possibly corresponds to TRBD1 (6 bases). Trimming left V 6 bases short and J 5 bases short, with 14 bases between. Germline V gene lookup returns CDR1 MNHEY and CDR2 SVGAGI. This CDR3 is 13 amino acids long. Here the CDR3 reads CASRDFGGNEQYF. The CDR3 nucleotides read TGTGCCAGCAGGGACTTTGGGGGCAACGAGCAGTACTTC.

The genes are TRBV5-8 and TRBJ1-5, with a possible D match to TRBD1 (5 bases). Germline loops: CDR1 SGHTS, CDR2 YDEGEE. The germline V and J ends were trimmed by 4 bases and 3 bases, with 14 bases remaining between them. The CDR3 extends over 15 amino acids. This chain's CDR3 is CASSTAGTLNQPQHF. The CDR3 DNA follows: TGTGCCAGCAGCACCGCCGGGACCCTCAATCAGCCCCAGCATTTT.

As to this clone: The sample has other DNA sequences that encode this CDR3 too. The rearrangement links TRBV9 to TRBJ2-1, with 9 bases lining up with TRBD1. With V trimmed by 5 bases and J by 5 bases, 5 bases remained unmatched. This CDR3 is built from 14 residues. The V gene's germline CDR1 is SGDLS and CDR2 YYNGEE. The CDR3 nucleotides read TGTGCCAGCAGACCAGACAGGGGGGACAATGAGCAGTTCTTC. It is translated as CASRPDRGDNEQFF.

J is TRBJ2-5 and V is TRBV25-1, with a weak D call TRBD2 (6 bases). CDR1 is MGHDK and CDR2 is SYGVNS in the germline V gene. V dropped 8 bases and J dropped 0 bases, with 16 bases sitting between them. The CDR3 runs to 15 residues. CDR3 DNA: TGTGCCAGCGCCCAGGGACTTTCGTACCAAGAGACCCAGTACTTC. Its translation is CASAQGLSYQETQYF.

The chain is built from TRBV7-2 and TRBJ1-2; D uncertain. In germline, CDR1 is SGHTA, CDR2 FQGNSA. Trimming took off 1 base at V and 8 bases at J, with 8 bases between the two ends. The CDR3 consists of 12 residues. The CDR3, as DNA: TGTGCCAGCAGCTTAGTGTCCCGGGGCTACACCTTC. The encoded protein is CASSLVSRGYTF.

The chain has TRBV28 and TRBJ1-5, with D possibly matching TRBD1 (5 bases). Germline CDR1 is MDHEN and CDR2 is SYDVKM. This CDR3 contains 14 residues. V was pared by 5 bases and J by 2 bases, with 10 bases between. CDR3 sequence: CASSGHGGNQPQHF. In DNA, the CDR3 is TGTGCCAGCAGTGGACACGGAGGCAATCAGCCCCAGCATTTT.

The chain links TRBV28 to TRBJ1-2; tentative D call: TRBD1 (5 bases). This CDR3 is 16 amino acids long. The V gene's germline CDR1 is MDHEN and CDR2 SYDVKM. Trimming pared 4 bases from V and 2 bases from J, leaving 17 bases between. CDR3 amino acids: CASSSFSQGANYGYTF. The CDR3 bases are TGTGCCAGCAGTTCCTTCTCGCAGGGCGCAAACTATGGCTACACCTTC.

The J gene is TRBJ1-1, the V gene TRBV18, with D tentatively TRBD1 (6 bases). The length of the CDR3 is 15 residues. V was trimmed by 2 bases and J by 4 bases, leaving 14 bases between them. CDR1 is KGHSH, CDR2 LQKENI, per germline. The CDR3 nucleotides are TGTGCCAGCTCACCAATCACAGGGTTTAGCACTGAAGCTTTCTTT. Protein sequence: CASSPITGFSTEAFF. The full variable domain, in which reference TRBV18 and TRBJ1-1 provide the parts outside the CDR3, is NAGVMQNPRHLVRRRGQEARLRCSPMKGHSHVYWYRQLPEEGLKFMVYLQKENIIDESGMPKERFSAEFPKEGPSILRIQQVVRGDSAAYFCASSPITGFSTEAFFGQGTRLTVV.

The CDR3 is CASSLGRGTFF. The CDR3 DNA follows: TGTGCCAGCAGCTTGGGCCGGGGTACTTTCTTT. The gene calls are TRBV7-9 and TRBJ1-1; no clear D gene. Germline CDR1 and CDR2: SEHNR and FQNEAQ (reference sequence). The CDR3 contains 11 residues. V was pared by 3 bases and J by 12 bases, with 11 bases between.

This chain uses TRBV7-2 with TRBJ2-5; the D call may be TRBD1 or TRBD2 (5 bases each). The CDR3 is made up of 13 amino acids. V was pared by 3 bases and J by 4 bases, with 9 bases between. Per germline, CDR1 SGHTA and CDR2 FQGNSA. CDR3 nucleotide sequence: TGTGCCAGCAGCTTCGGGGCGGTAGAGACCCAGTACTTC. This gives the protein CASSFGAVETQYF.

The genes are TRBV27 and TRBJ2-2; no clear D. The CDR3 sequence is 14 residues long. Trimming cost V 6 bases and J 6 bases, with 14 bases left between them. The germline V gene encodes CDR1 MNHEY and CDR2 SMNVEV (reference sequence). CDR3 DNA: TGTGCCAGCAGGCCCGACCGTATATCCGGGGAGCTGTTTTTT. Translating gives CASRPDRISGELFF.

CDR3 in amino acids: CASSTTGGFPYGYTF. As DNA, the CDR3 is TGTGCCAGCAGCACAACAGGGGGCTTTCCCTATGGCTACACCTTC. The V call is TRBV28, the J call TRBJ1-2; 9 nucleotides line up with TRBD1. The V segment lost 6 bases and the J segment 4 bases; nucleotides outside the gene matches: 9. The CDR3 is 15 residues long. CDR1 MDHEN and CDR2 SYDVKM come from the germline V gene.

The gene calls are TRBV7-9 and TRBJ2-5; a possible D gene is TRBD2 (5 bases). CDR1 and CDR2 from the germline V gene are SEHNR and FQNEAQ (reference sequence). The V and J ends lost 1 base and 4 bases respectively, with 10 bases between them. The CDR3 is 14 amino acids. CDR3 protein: CASSLVEGVETQYF. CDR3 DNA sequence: TGTGCCAGCAGCTTAGTCGAGGGTGTAGAGACCCAGTACTTC.

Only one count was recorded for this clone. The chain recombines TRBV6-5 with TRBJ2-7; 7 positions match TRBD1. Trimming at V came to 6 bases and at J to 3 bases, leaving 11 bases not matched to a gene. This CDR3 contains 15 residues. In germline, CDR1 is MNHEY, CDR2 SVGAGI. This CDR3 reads CASSPSARGFYEQYF. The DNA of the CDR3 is TGTGCCAGCAGCCCCTCCGCCAGGGGGTTCTACGAGCAGTACTTC.